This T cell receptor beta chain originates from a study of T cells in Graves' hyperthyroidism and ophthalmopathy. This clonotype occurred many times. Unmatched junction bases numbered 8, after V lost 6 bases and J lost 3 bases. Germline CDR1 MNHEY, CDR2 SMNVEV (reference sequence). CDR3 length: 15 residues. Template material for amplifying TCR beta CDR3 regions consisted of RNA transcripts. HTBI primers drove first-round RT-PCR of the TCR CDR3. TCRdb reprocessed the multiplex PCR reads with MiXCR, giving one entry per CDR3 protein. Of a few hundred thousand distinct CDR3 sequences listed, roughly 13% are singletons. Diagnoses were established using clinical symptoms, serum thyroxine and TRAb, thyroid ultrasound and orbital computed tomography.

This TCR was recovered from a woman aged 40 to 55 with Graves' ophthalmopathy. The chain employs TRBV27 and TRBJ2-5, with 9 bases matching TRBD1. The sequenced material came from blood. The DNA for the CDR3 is TGTGCCAGCAGACTACAGGGGGCCGGAGAAGAGACCCAGTACTTC. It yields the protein CASRLQGAGEETQYF.